The 29 T cell receptor beta chains presented below share a single source sample, sequenced in a study of T-cell reconstitution after alpha-beta-depleted transplantation in children. During its preparation, the TCRbeta library received unique molecular identifiers. TCRdb independently ran MiXCR on the PCR reads; one entry per CDR3 protein. The sample lists about 360,000 distinct CDR3 sequences, about 14% occurring once. The starting material was PBMCs, obtained from the stem cell graft. The origin of the receptors is a human donor who donated a stem cell graft to a child with Fanconi anemia.

The V and J genes are TRBV6-2 or TRBV6-3 and TRBJ1-5; possible D gene TRBD1, 5 bases. This CDR3 comprises 12 residues. From germline, CDR1 is MNHEY and CDR2 SVGEGT. V lost 9 bases, J lost 4 bases, and 10 bases lay in between. CDR3 region: CASRQTNQPQHF. Here the CDR3 DNA reads TGTGCCAGTCGACAGACAAATCAGCCCCAGCATTTT.

This clonotype was observed once. The J gene is TRBJ2-1, the V gene TRBV21-1; the table's TRBD1 call for D was not verified on the DNA. TRBV21-1 is tagged as a pseudogene. The CDR3 totals 12 residues. CDR3 protein: CASKGTGTEQFF. The CDR3 DNA reads as TGTGCCAGTAAAGGGACAGGGACTGAGCAGTTCTTC.

The chain has TRBV5-6 and TRBJ2-1; D not resolved. The CDR3 sequence is 13 residues long. V lost 4 bases, J lost 12 bases, and 17 bases lay in between. CDR1 SGHDT and CDR2 YYEEEE come from the germline V gene. The CDR3 coding sequence is TGTGCCAGCAGCCCCTTTTCTTCGGTCTGGCAGTTCTTC. It specifies CASSPFSSVWQFF.

The chain links TRBV7-2 to TRBJ1-1; D is ambiguous. V lost 4 bases and J lost 1, with 10 bases in between. CDR1 is SGHTA, CDR2 FQGNSA, per germline. The CDR3 contains 14 residues. Here the CDR3 reads CASSWQNTNTEAFF. In DNA, the CDR3 is TGTGCCAGCAGCTGGCAGAATACGAACACTGAAGCTTTCTTT.

This clonotype was picked up a small number of times. The V call is TRBV5-6, the J call TRBJ2-7; no firm D call. V was shortened by 0 bases and J by 4 bases, with 14 bases between the two germline ends. CDR3 length: 15 residues. Germline V lookup: CDR1 SGHDT, CDR2 YYEEEE. The CDR3 loop is CASSLAAFNLYEQYV. DNA for the CDR3: TGTGCCAGCAGCTTGGCAGCGTTCAATTTGTACGAGCAGTACGTC.

This clonotype appeared a few times. V gene TRBV7-2 combines with J gene TRBJ2-7; D remains ambiguous. Germline V gene lookup returns CDR1 SGHTA and CDR2 FQGNSA. The V end was cut by 3 bases, the J end by 7 bases, with 16 bases between. The CDR3 is 14 amino acids. The CDR3 DNA is TGTGCCAGCAGCTTTCATCTCCGACCCAGGGAGCAGTACTTC. Translating it yields CASSFHLRPREQYF.

At least ten counts were recorded for this clonotype. V is TRBV6-5 and J is TRBJ1-5; tentative D call: TRBD1 (6 bases). Germline values: CDR1 MNHEY, CDR2 SVGAGI. The CDR3 sequence is 15 residues long. Between the trimmed V and J ends, which lost 6 bases and 2 bases, there was a span of 14 bases. CDR3 in amino acids: CASSPDRTRNQPQHF. The CDR3 DNA reads TGTGCCAGCAGCCCCGACAGGACCCGCAATCAGCCCCAGCATTTT.

This clonotype appeared many times. This rearrangement joins TRBV13 to TRBJ2-7; D remains unclear. Germline values: CDR1 PRHDT, CDR2 FYEKMQ (reference sequence). The CDR3 runs 11 residues. DNA for the CDR3: TGTGTCCCGAAGGTCCCGATAGAGCAGTACTTC. Its translation is CVPKVPIEQYF.

This clonotype came up many times. This rearrangement joins TRBV12-3 or TRBV12-4 to TRBJ2-1; TRBD2 aligns across 9 bases. Trimming at V came to 10 bases and at J to 0 bases, leaving 10 bases not matched to a gene. The CDR3 has 16 amino acids. CDR3 sequence (DNA): TGTGCCATAGATGGGAAAGCGGGGGGCTCCTACAATGAGCAGTTCTTC. This gives the protein CAIDGKAGGSYNEQFF.

In its sample, this clonotype was seen a few times. The rearrangement uses TRBV7-9 and TRBJ2-5; D might be TRBD2 (7 bases). Germline V gene data show CDR1 as SEHNR and CDR2 as FQNEAQ (reference sequence). V was clipped by 5 bases and J by 1 base, with 20 bases between them. The CDR3 extends over 17 amino acids. CDR3 bases: TGTGCCAGCAGCCAACCTCCTGGGGGGGCTCTCCAAGAGACCCAGTACTTC. Translating it yields CASSQPPGGALQETQYF.

This clonotype was picked up a small number of times. This sequence joins TRBV20-1 and TRBJ1-1; D remains unclear. The V end lost 2 bases, the J end lost 6 bases, and 13 bases lay between the germline ends. The V gene's germline CDR1 is DFQATT and CDR2 SNEGSKA (reference sequence). The CDR3 covers 13 residues. The CDR3 DNA reads TGCAGTGCTAGATATCCTGGGGTCGCTGAAGCTTTCTTT. As protein: CSARYPGVAEAFF.

The rearrangement joins TRBV20-1 to TRBJ2-6; no clear D gene. Germline CDR1 and CDR2: DFQATT and SNEGSKA (reference sequence). The CDR3 sequence is 13 residues long. V lost 1 base and J lost 4, with 5 bases in between. CDR3 DNA: TGCAGTGCTAGAGGGGGAGGGGCCAACGTCCTGACTTTC. This sequence encodes CSARGGGANVLTF.

At least ten counts were recorded for this clonotype. The chain carries TRBV10-3 and TRBJ2-7; 7 bases are shared with TRBD1. The V and J ends lost 6 bases and 3 bases, in that order; junction bases with no gene match: 8. In germline, CDR1 is ENHRY, CDR2 SYGVKD. CDR3 length equals 14 residues. CDR3 sequence (DNA): TGTGCCATCAGGAGACAGGGAAGAGACTACGAGCAGTACTTC. This translates into CAIRRQGRDYEQYF.

This clonotype occurred many times. The V and J genes are TRBV7-2 and TRBJ2-3; D call uncertain. The CDR3 runs to 13 residues. With 1 base removed from V and 4 bases from J, the gap between germline ends came to 6 bases. Germline CDR1 and CDR2: SGHTA and FQGNSA. In nucleotides, the CDR3 is TGTGCCAGCAGCTTAGGAGTCCCAGATACGCAGTATTTT. It encodes CASSLGVPDTQYF.

This clonotype has only a few counts. V is TRBV9 and J is TRBJ2-2, with D uncertain. Germline V gene sequence: CDR1 SGDLS, CDR2 YYNGEE. Trimming pared 0 bases from V and 8 bases from J, leaving 8 bases between. The CDR3 contains 13 residues. CDR3 in DNA: TGTGCCAGCAGCGTAGACGGATTGGGGGAGCTGTTTTTT. Residues: CASSVDGLGELFF.

This clonotype was counted between two and nine times. This chain joins TRBV4-3 and TRBJ2-3; tentative D call: TRBD2 (5 bases). The CDR3 extends over 16 amino acids. In germline, CDR1 is LGHNA, CDR2 YSLEER. The V gene lost 1 base and the J gene lost 2 bases, with 13 bases spanning the gap. The CDR3 loop is CASSQAFGEDTDTQYF. CDR3 sequence (DNA): TGCGCCAGCAGCCAAGCCTTCGGGGAAGACACAGATACGCAGTATTTT.

The chain has TRBV4-1 and TRBJ1-5; D gene ambiguous. Germline V gene sequence: CDR1 MGHRA, CDR2 YSYEKL. This CDR3 has 15 amino acids. V dropped 1 base and J dropped 6 bases, with 13 bases sitting between them. The CDR3 DNA follows: TGCGCCAGCAGCCAAGTGGACCGGAGAGGTCAGCCCCAGCATTTT. Translating it yields CASSQVDRRGQPQHF.

The chain carries TRBV5-1 and TRBJ2-1; 8 positions agree with TRBD2. Germline values: CDR1 SGHRS, CDR2 YFSETQ. The CDR3 loop spans 16 amino acids. The V and J ends lost 3 bases and 2 bases, in that order; junction bases with no gene match: 7. CDR3 amino acids: CASSSSSGSAYNEQFF. Written as DNA, the CDR3 is TGCGCCAGCAGCTCCTCTAGCGGGTCGGCCTACAATGAGCAGTTCTTC.

This clonotype has ten or more counts. This chain uses TRBV3-1 with TRBJ1-2; possibly TRBD1 for D (5 bases). Germline values: CDR1 LGHDT, CDR2 YNNKEL (reference sequence). Trimming stripped 1 base from V and 7 bases from J, with 13 bases between. CDR3 size: 14 residues. As DNA, the CDR3 is TGTGCCAGCAGCCAAGGGGGGGGTTGGTCTGGCTACACCTTC. Translated: CASSQGGGWSGYTF.

The chain uses TRBV12-3 or TRBV12-4 and TRBJ2-3, with 10 bases that match TRBD2. The CDR3 runs 12 residues. V was clipped by 6 bases and J by 10 bases; unmatched bases: 4. CDR3 sequence reads: CASSLGLASQYF. DNA for the CDR3: TGTGCCAGCAGCTTGGGACTAGCGTCGCAGTATTTT.

This chain uses TRBV20-1 with TRBJ1-2; D may be TRBD1 (5 bases). Trimming left V 4 bases short and J 2 bases short, with 8 bases between. This CDR3 has 12 residues. Germline V gene sequence: CDR1 DFQATT, CDR2 SNEGSKA (reference sequence). The CDR3 reads CSAKGDNYGYTF. In DNA, the CDR3 is TGCAGTGCTAAAGGGGACAACTATGGCTACACCTTC.

This clonotype showed up just a few times. This sequence joins TRBV7-2 and TRBJ2-1; D uncertain. Germline V gene data show CDR1 as SGHTA and CDR2 as FQGNSA. With 5 bases removed from V and 2 bases from J, the gap between germline ends came to 13 bases. The CDR3 runs to 15 residues. CDR3 region: CASSTDGFTYNEQFF. The CDR3 DNA reads as TGTGCCAGCAGCACGGACGGATTCACCTACAATGAGCAGTTCTTC. The complete variable domain, with remaining parts taken from reference TRBV7-2 and TRBJ2-1, reads GAGVSQSPSNKVTEKGKDVELRCDPISGHTALYWYRQSLGQGLEFLIYFQGNSAPDKSGLPSDRFSAERTGGSVSTLTIQRTQQEDSAVYLCASSTDGFTYNEQFFGPGTRLTVL.

The rearrangement links TRBV10-3 to TRBJ1-5; no firm D call. V lost 0 bases, J lost 3 bases, and 9 bases lay in between. The germline gives CDR1 ENHRY, CDR2 SYGVKD. The CDR3 runs 15 residues. Here the CDR3 DNA reads TGTGCCATCAGTGAGTCGGGCAACGCCAATCAGCCCCAGCATTTT. It encodes CAISESGNANQPQHF.

The rearrangement uses TRBV15 and TRBJ2-3; unclear D gene. Trimming stripped 0 bases from V and 3 bases from J, with 7 bases between. Looked up from germline, CDR1 is LNHNV and CDR2 is YYDKDF (reference sequence). The CDR3 spans 14 residues. DNA of the CDR3: TGTGCCACCAGCAGAGATACAATGACAGATACGCAGTATTTT. Protein product: CATSRDTMTDTQYF.

This clonotype was seen repeatedly, ten times or more. The chain has TRBV6-5 and TRBJ2-3; tentative D call: TRBD2 (6 bases). The CDR3 loop spans 14 amino acids. Germline V lookup: CDR1 MNHEY, CDR2 SVGAGI. Between the trimmed V and J ends, which lost 8 bases and 5 bases, there was a span of 17 bases. This chain's CDR3 is CASRWDSLGDTQYF. CDR3 in DNA: TGTGCCAGCCGCTGGGACTCCCTGGGAGATACGCAGTATTTT.

The chain couples TRBV10-3 to TRBJ2-1; a weak D match, TRBD1 (7 bases). V lost 3 bases, J lost 2 bases, and 14 bases lay in between. Germline lookup yields CDR1 ENHRY and CDR2 SYGVKD. The CDR3 loop spans 16 amino acids. CDR3 in DNA: TGTGCCATCAGTGACCGGACAGGCGGGGCCTACAATGAGCAGTTCTTC. This sequence encodes CAISDRTGGAYNEQFF.

The chain uses TRBV5-1 and TRBJ1-1; a possible D gene is TRBD1 (5 bases). The V gene's germline CDR1 is SGHRS and CDR2 YFSETQ. The ends were cut back, 3 bases at V and 6 bases at J, with 15 bases in the middle. The CDR3 totals 14 residues. CDR3 nucleotides: TGCGCCAGCAGCTCAATGGGGGGGGTCCCTGAAGCTTTCTTT. It translates to CASSSMGGVPEAFF.

The rearrangement joins TRBV2 to TRBJ2-1; D is tentatively TRBD1 or TRBD2 (5 bases each). This CDR3 spans 15 amino acids. Trimming removed 5 bases at V and 5 bases at J, with 16 bases between. Germline CDR1 is SNHLY and CDR2 is FYNNEI. The CDR3 DNA is TGTGCCAGCAGTTACACCGGGACGGGGAACAATGAGCAGTTCTTC. It yields the protein CASSYTGTGNNEQFF.

This clonotype was detected many times. V is TRBV6-5 and J is TRBJ2-7; 8 nucleotides align to TRBD1. CDR1 is MNHEY, CDR2 SVGAGI, per germline. The CDR3 length is 15 residues. Trimming removed 6 bases from V and 2 bases from J; junction bases left unmatched: 9. The CDR3 nucleotides read TGTGCCAGCAGACACAGCCTGACAGGGGCCTACGAGCAGTACTTC. Encoded protein: CASRHSLTGAYEQYF.